A selection of T cell receptor beta chains follows, all from one sample in a study of human T cells and chemical hapten exposure. TCRdb ran MiXCR on the RACE reads and lists one entry per CDR3 protein. The sample holds more than 150,000 distinct CDR3 sequences, 24% seen once. Here the sequenced sample was whole blood, taken in connection with sensitization to the hapten diphenylcyclopropenone (DPC). Source of these receptors: a woman aged 40-49 years with alopecia areata. Some clones in this sample may be carry-over from other donors' samples. The CDR3 runs from the conserved cysteine through the conserved F or W.

j_gene,v_gene,CDR3aa
TRBJ2-1,TRBV29-1,CSVVVPNYNEQFF
TRBJ2-4,TRBV29-1,CSVGTGTNIQYF
TRBJ2-2,TRBV7-2,CASSPGRAGELFF
TRBJ2-7,TRBV28,CASTLPGTLYEQYF
TRBJ1-5,TRBV10-3,CASKGDRDQPQHF
TRBJ1-1,TRBV6-5,CASSYSTPLNTEAFF
TRBJ2-3,TRBV10-3,CAILAGGTDTQYF
TRBJ1-2,TRBV4-3,CASSQDRVIPGTTNYGYTF
TRBJ1-1,TRBV5-6,CASSGVLKGHTEAFF
TRBJ1-1,TRBV7-3,CASSFNSTEAFF
TRBJ2-6,TRBV7-2,CASSTGANVLTF
TRBJ2-1,TRBV7-3,CASSSGSTGTSGRRNEQFF
TRBJ2-2,TRBV27,CASSLGDVTGELFF
TRBJ2-1,TRBV15,CATSRDVAALHNEQFF
TRBJ2-7,TRBV12-3/TRBV12-4,CASSLSPGEQYF
TRBJ1-3,TRBV4-2,CASSHTGGPGNTIYF
TRBJ2-7,TRBV28,CASSLSPLSYEQYF
TRBJ1-6,TRBV7-9,CASSLQGSSYNSPLHF
TRBJ1-6,TRBV6-2/TRBV6-3,CASSWGTASPLHF
TRBJ1-1,TRBV6-2/TRBV6-3,CASLNTMNTEAFF
TRBJ2-1,TRBV7-2,CASTLTGTGQTNEQFF
TRBJ2-7,TRBV6-2/TRBV6-3,CASSLQAASYEQYF
TRBJ2-1,TRBV10-3,CAISVQRSSEQFF
TRBJ1-5,TRBV20-1,CSASLGTGNQPQHF
TRBJ2-1,TRBV12-3/TRBV12-4,CASSLKVDEQFF
TRBJ2-5,TRBV29-1,CSVEVGTRTQRTSQETQYF
TRBJ2-1,TRBV28,CASSLWASGSYNEQFF
TRBJ2-1,TRBV10-3,CATVPGLASNEQFF
TRBJ1-5,TRBV6-2/TRBV6-3,CASNALNSNQPQHF
TRBJ2-1,TRBV28,CASSTRLAGEDNEQFF
TRBJ2-7,TRBV28,CASRNTSPGPQSEQYF
TRBJ2-2,TRBV9,CASSLTSGSGTGELFF
TRBJ2-1,TRBV7-2,CASTEGVFPYNEQFF
TRBJ1-2,TRBV28,CASSRGDGYGYTF
TRBJ2-1,TRBV5-6,CASTPQTGGYNEQFF
TRBJ2-7,TRBV27,CASSLMSGASYEQYF
TRBJ2-5,TRBV7-2,CASSRGDIKETQYF
TRBJ2-7,TRBV28,CASSLTSAGTYEQYF
TRBJ1-5,TRBV20-1,CSARKGLSNQPQHF
TRBJ2-2,TRBV2,CASRSAGTVTGELFF
TRBJ2-7,TRBV6-2/TRBV6-3,CASRGPSSYEQYF
TRBJ1-4,TRBV28,CASLRSLEGEKLFF
TRBJ2-5,TRBV29-1,CSVAASGIQETQYF